The 14 T cell receptor beta chains presented below share a single source sample, sequenced in a study of T cell responses to AZD1222 COVID-19 vaccine. The table came from immunoSEQ multiplex PCR; TCRdb's copy has only in-frame clones and leaves some out. The table lists some 120,000 clones, 80% to 90% of them singletons. The sample in question was peripheral blood, obtained on day 0 of MenACWY control vaccination. The receptors were gathered from an adult in good health.

The chain links TRBV10-3 to TRBJ2-3; 11 positions match TRBD1. The CDR3 is 16 amino acids. The germline V gene encodes CDR1 ENHRY and CDR2 SYGVKD. V lost 3 bases to trimming and J lost 4 bases; unmatched junction nucleotides: 6. The CDR3 nucleotides are TGTGCCATCAGTGAAGGGAGGGGACAGGGGGCAGATACGCAGTATTTT. This encodes CAISEGRGQGADTQYF.

The rearrangement joins TRBV3-1 (or the pseudogene TRBV3-2) to TRBJ2-1; TRBD1 matches at 12 bases. This CDR3 contains 17 residues. The V gene end was trimmed by 4 bases and the J gene end by 0 bases; junction bases not matched to a gene: 4. Per germline, CDR1 LGHDT and CDR2 YNNKEL (reference sequence). DNA for the CDR3: TGTGCCAGCAGCCGGGACAGGGGGCCAATCTCCTACAATGAGCAGTTCTTC. The encoded protein is CASSRDRGPISYNEQFF.

This chain joins TRBV19 and TRBJ1-3; possibly TRBD1 for D (6 bases). The CDR3 covers 17 residues. V dropped 3 bases and J dropped 3 bases, with 18 bases sitting between them. CDR1 is LNHDA, CDR2 SQIVND, per germline (reference sequence). This CDR3 reads CASSITFGGANGNTIYF. CDR3 nucleotide sequence: TGTGCCAGTAGTATTACGTTTGGGGGCGCGAATGGAAACACCATATATTTT.

This chain links TRBV7-9 with TRBJ1-2, with D tentatively TRBD1 (6 bases). The CDR3 has 14 residues. From germline, CDR1 is SEHNR and CDR2 FQNEAQ (reference sequence). V lost 7 bases to trimming and J lost 8 bases, with 20 bases between them. CDR3 nucleotides: TGTGCCAGCAACCGACAGGCGGAAAGCACGGGCTACACCTTC. Translating it yields CASNRQAESTGYTF.

This chain links TRBV6-5 with TRBJ2-5; 9 bases are shared with TRBD1. The J segment lost 5 bases and the V segment lost 5 bases, leaving 6 bases of the junction unmatched. This CDR3 has 14 residues. Germline V gene sequence: CDR1 MNHEY, CDR2 SVGAGI. The CDR3 DNA reads as TGTGCCAGCAGTAGCACAGGGGGCCGGGAGACCCAGTACTTC. Amino acids: CASSSTGGRETQYF.

The gene calls are TRBV2 and TRBJ1-1; D possibly corresponds to TRBD1 (5 bases). The germline V gene encodes CDR1 SNHLY and CDR2 FYNNEI. Trimming shortened V by 6 bases and J by 1 base, and 15 bases separated the two germline ends. The CDR3 loop spans 15 amino acids. CDR3 sequence: CASSWGRSGNTEAFF. Here the CDR3 DNA reads TGTGCCAGCAGCTGGGGCCGATCGGGGAACACTGAAGCTTTCTTT.

V gene TRBV4-1 combines with J gene TRBJ1-3; D gene uncertain. The CDR3 sequence is 15 residues long. Trimming shortened V by 1 base and J by 0 bases, and 7 bases separated the two germline ends. Per the germline V gene, CDR1 is MGHRA and CDR2 is YSYEKL. The CDR3 DNA follows: TGCGCCAGCAGCCAAGGCGGCAACTCTGGAAACACCATATATTTT. Translation gives CASSQGGNSGNTIYF.

The V and J genes are TRBV29-1 and TRBJ1-4; D ambiguous. Trimming took off 7 bases at V and 5 bases at J, with 11 bases between the two ends. The germline CDR1 and CDR2 sequences are SQVTM and ANQGSEA. The CDR3 extends over 12 amino acids. The CDR3 is CSGRWGNEKLFF. The CDR3, as DNA: TGCAGCGGGAGGTGGGGAAATGAAAAACTGTTTTTT.

The CDR3 sequence: CASSIGTGEKLFF. The CDR3 bases are TGTGCCAGCAGTATCGGGACAGGTGAAAAACTGTTTTTT. The rearrangement uses TRBV6-5 and TRBJ1-4, with 8 bases matching TRBD1. V lost 5 bases to trimming and J lost 7 bases; unmatched junction nucleotides: 3. Germline assignment: CDR1 MNHEY and CDR2 SVGAGI. The CDR3 has 13 amino acids.

The V call is TRBV5-1, the J call TRBJ1-5; the D gene is possibly TRBD1 (5 bases). V was trimmed by 3 bases and J by 2 bases, leaving 12 bases between them. The CDR3 totals 15 residues. Per germline, CDR1 SGHRS and CDR2 YFSETQ. CDR3 region: CASSSFGDRNQPQHF. CDR3 DNA: TGCGCCAGCAGCTCCTTCGGGGACCGCAATCAGCCCCAGCATTTT.

The chain couples TRBV3-1 (or the pseudogene TRBV3-2) to TRBJ2-1; 10 bases fit TRBD2. CDR3 length equals 16 residues. Germline V lookup: CDR1 LGHDT, CDR2 YNNKEL (reference sequence). V lost 0 bases, J lost 4 bases, and 3 bases stayed unmatched. Written as DNA, the CDR3 is TGTGCCAGCAGCCAAGATGCTAGCGGGGGATACAATGAGCAGTTCTTC. Translated: CASSQDASGGYNEQFF.

This chain links TRBV10-3 with TRBJ1-5; 8 bases line up with TRBD1. V shed 6 bases, J shed 3 bases, and the junction held 7 bases outside the gene matches. The germline gives CDR1 ENHRY, CDR2 SYGVKD. CDR3 size: 15 residues. Written as DNA, the CDR3 is TGTGCCATCAGGCAGGGACAGGAGAACAATCAGCCCCAGCATTTT. Encoded protein: CAIRQGQENNQPQHF.

V gene TRBV12-3 or TRBV12-4 combines with J gene TRBJ2-7, with D uncertain. V was trimmed by 5 bases and J by 0 bases, leaving 8 bases between them. CDR3 size: 13 residues. The CDR3 region is CASSRDISYEQYF. The CDR3 region has the DNA TGTGCCAGCAGTCGAGACATCTCCTACGAGCAGTACTTC.

The V call is TRBV3-1 (or the pseudogene TRBV3-2), the J call TRBJ2-5, with a possible D match to TRBD1 (6 bases). CDR3 length equals 14 residues. V gave up 3 bases and J gave up 2 bases, with 10 bases separating them. Germline V gene data show CDR1 as LGHDT and CDR2 as YNNKEL (reference sequence). In DNA, the CDR3 is TGTGCCAGCAGCCAGTGGACAGAACAAGAGACCCAGTACTTC. Protein: CASSQWTEQETQYF.